This passage covers 3 T cell receptor beta chains from one sample sequenced in a study of T cell changes during pregnancy in multiple sclerosis. Some clones are missing from TCRdb's copy, which holds only in-frame ones; the method was immunoSEQ multiplex PCR. The data contain over 45,000 clones, 92% of them singletons. Sequenced material: CD4+ T cells from peripheral blood mononuclear cells, taken after pregnancy. The receptors were sampled from a female donor with multiple sclerosis, enrolled in a pregnancy study.

J is TRBJ1-5 and V is TRBV5-6; D is uncertain. The germline gives CDR1 SGHDT, CDR2 YYEEEE. CDR3 length equals 13 residues. The V end was cut by 1 base, the J end by 10 bases, with 12 bases between. CDR3 sequence reads: CASSLTYGGPQHF. In DNA, the CDR3 is TGTGCCAGCAGCTTGACCTATGGCGGCCCCCAGCATTTT. The full variable domain, with the rest looked up from reference TRBV5-6 and TRBJ1-5, is DAGVTQSPTHLIKTRGQQVTLRCSPKSGHDTVSWYQQALGQGPQFIFQYYEEEERQRGNFPDRFSGHQFPNYSSELNVNALLLGDSALYLCASSLTYGGPQHFGDGTRLSIL.

CDR3 bases: TGTGCCAGCAGCCCTTTGAAGGGGGAATCTCCGACTGGCTACACCTTC. Its protein product is CASSPLKGESPTGYTF. The V gene is TRBV21-1, the J gene TRBJ1-2; TRBD1, the table's D call, was not compared with the DNA. TRBV21-1 is deemed a pseudogene. The CDR3 consists of 16 residues.

The chain employs TRBV7-2 and TRBJ1-1; 7 nucleotides align to TRBD1. With 6 bases clipped from V and 0 bases from J, the junction kept 10 bases outside the gene matches. This CDR3 comprises 16 residues. CDR1 is SGHTA and CDR2 is FQGNSA in the germline V gene. CDR3 protein: CASSLQGSNLNTEAFF. For the CDR3, the DNA is TGTGCCAGCAGTTTACAGGGGAGTAACTTGAACACTGAAGCTTTCTTT.